The next 21 T cell receptor beta chains were all read from a single sample in a study of T cell repertoires in cytomegalovirus infection. Each CDR3 protein gets one entry after TCRdb re-called the reads with MiXCR. The table lists around 260,000 distinct CDR3 sequences, around 25% of them singletons. Sequencing input: PBMCs. The origin of the receptors is a human donor in good health (CMV status not recorded). Some clones in this sample may be carry-over from other donors' samples.

The rearrangement links TRBV12-3 or TRBV12-4 to TRBJ1-1; weak D call: TRBD1 (5 bases). CDR3 size: 14 residues. Deletions cut 3 bases from V and 1 base from J, with 9 bases between. CDR3 sequence reads: CASSFLGENTEAFF. In DNA form, the CDR3 reads TGTGCCAGCAGTTTTCTGGGGGAGAACACTGAAGCTTTCTTT.

The chain has TRBV25-1 and TRBJ2-2; possibly TRBD2 for D (5 bases). Between the trimmed V and J ends, which lost 5 bases and 3 bases, there was a span of 10 bases. This CDR3 is 14 amino acids long. Germline V gene sequence: CDR1 MGHDK, CDR2 SYGVNS. As DNA, the CDR3 is TGTGCCAGCAGTTCAGGAGGAGACACCGGGGAGCTGTTTTTT. The encoded protein is CASSSGGDTGELFF.

This chain links TRBV5-4 with TRBJ2-7; the D is unclear. The CDR3 totals 13 residues. V lost 4 bases and J lost 5, with 13 bases in between. Germline V lookup: CDR1 SGHNT, CDR2 YYREEE (reference sequence). The CDR3 nucleotides read TGTGCCAGCAGCGCCTCTAGTAGCCACGAGCAGTACTTC. This encodes CASSASSSHEQYF.

V is TRBV7-2 and J is TRBJ1-2; D is ambiguous. Trimming pared 5 bases from V and 4 bases from J, leaving 11 bases between. CDR1 and CDR2 (germline): SGHTA, FQGNSA. This CDR3 has 13 amino acids. CDR3 sequence reads: CASSRTPTYGYTF. The CDR3 bases are TGTGCCAGCAGCCGTACTCCTACCTATGGCTACACCTTC. Drawing the rest from reference TRBV7-2 and TRBJ1-2, the complete variable domain is GAGVSQSPSNKVTEKGKDVELRCDPISGHTALYWYRQSLGQGLEFLIYFQGNSAPDKSGLPSDRFSAERTGGSVSTLTIQRTQQEDSAVYLCASSRTPTYGYTFGSGTRLTVV.

This clonotype was picked up a small number of times. The chain has TRBV12-3 or TRBV12-4 and TRBJ1-3; D gene unclear. The V end was cut by 3 bases, the J end by 7 bases, with 10 bases between. This CDR3 region has 13 residues. DNA of the CDR3: TGTGCCAGCAGTTTTAGGTCCGCGAACACCATATATTTT. Translating it yields CASSFRSANTIYF.

The rearrangement joins TRBV30 to TRBJ2-7, with a weak D call TRBD1 (6 bases). The CDR3 consists of 15 residues. The V gene's germline CDR1 is GTSNPN and CDR2 SVGIG (reference sequence). The V gene lost 2 bases and the J gene lost 1 base, with 15 bases spanning the gap. The CDR3, as DNA: TGTGCCTGGAGTACCCCAGGGGCGAAATCCTACGAGCAGTACTTC. This translates into CAWSTPGAKSYEQYF. The full variable domain, with the rest looked up from reference TRBV30 and TRBJ2-7, is SQTIHQWPATLVQPVGSPLSLECTVEGTSNPNLYWYRQAAGRGLQLLFYSVGIGQISSEVPQNLSASRPQDRQFILSSKKLLLSDSGFYLCAWSTPGAKSYEQYFGPGTRLTVT.

In its sample, this clonotype was seen a few times. The rearrangement joins TRBV5-6 to TRBJ1-1; no clear D gene. Germline V lookup: CDR1 SGHDT, CDR2 YYEEEE. The CDR3 length is 13 residues. Trimming pared 4 bases from V and 7 bases from J, leaving 14 bases between. The chain's CDR3 is CASSRMVTDEAFF. The CDR3 region has the DNA TGTGCCAGCAGCCGAATGGTGACGGATGAAGCTTTCTTT.

This clonotype was detected a few times. CDR3 residues: CSVGHGLNEQFF. The CDR3 DNA is TGCAGCGTTGGACACGGACTCAATGAGCAGTTCTTC. The chain carries TRBV29-1 and TRBJ2-1; a possible D gene is TRBD2 (5 bases). CDR3 length: 12 residues. From germline, CDR1 is SQVTM and CDR2 ANQGSEA. The germline V and J ends were trimmed by 4 bases and 6 bases, with 10 bases remaining between them.

The genes are TRBV18 and TRBJ2-1, with D perhaps TRBD1 (6 bases). The CDR3 runs to 15 residues. The germline V gene has CDR1 KGHSH and CDR2 LQKENI. V gave up 3 bases and J gave up 5 bases, with 14 bases separating them. The CDR3 sequence is CASSPRTGKHNEQFF. As DNA, the CDR3 is TGTGCCAGCTCACCTCGTACAGGGAAACACAATGAGCAGTTCTTC.

This clonotype was detected a few times. The rearrangement uses TRBV10-3 and TRBJ2-1, with D tentatively TRBD2 (6 bases). Germline V gene data show CDR1 as ENHRY and CDR2 as SYGVKD. The V gene lost 7 bases and the J gene lost 7 bases, with 8 bases spanning the gap. CDR3 size: 11 residues. CDR3 in amino acids: CAINGGNEQFF. The CDR3 nucleotides are TGTGCCATCAATGGAGGGAATGAGCAGTTCTTC.

This chain connects TRBV28 to TRBJ1-2, with D uncertain. This CDR3 comprises 14 residues. Germline values: CDR1 MDHEN, CDR2 SYDVKM. V gave up 3 bases and J gave up 3 bases, with 11 bases separating them. The CDR3 DNA follows: TGTGCCAGCAGTTTGAGGCTTTTGGACTATGGCTACACCTTC. Protein sequence: CASSLRLLDYGYTF.

This clonotype was counted at least ten times. J is TRBJ2-7 and V is TRBV7-2, with unresolved D. Germline V CDR1 and CDR2: SGHTA, FQGNSA. This CDR3 comprises 13 residues. The V gene lost 5 bases and the J gene lost 7 bases, with 15 bases spanning the gap. The chain's CDR3 is CASSPRATLEQYF. The CDR3 DNA sequence: TGTGCCAGCAGCCCCCGGGCCACTTTGGAGCAGTACTTC. Complete variable domain (other parts from reference TRBV7-2 and TRBJ2-7): GAGVSQSPSNKVTEKGKDVELRCDPISGHTALYWYRQSLGQGLEFLIYFQGNSAPDKSGLPSDRFSAERTGGSVSTLTIQRTQQEDSAVYLCASSPRATLEQYFGPGTRLTVT.

V gene TRBV14 combines with J gene TRBJ1-3, with unresolved D. CDR1 is SGHDN, CDR2 FVKESK, per germline. The V end lost 6 bases, the J end lost 4 bases, and 10 bases lay between the germline ends. There are 13 residues in the CDR3. The CDR3, as DNA: TGTGCCAGCAGTCTGTCCCAAGGAAACACCATATATTTT. It specifies CASSLSQGNTIYF.

This clonotype has just a few counts. V and J are TRBV19 and TRBJ2-5; TRBD2 agrees at 9 bases. CDR3 length: 14 residues. Germline assignment: CDR1 LNHDA and CDR2 SQIVND (reference sequence). J gave up 5 bases and V 3 bases, and 4 bases lay outside the gene matches. The CDR3 region has the DNA TGTGCCAGTAGTATGGATGCGGGAGGGGAGACCCAGTACTTC. It yields the protein CASSMDAGGETQYF.

J is TRBJ2-2 and V is TRBV6-1, with TRBD2 matching 11 bases. The CDR3 extends over 15 amino acids. Germline loops: CDR1 MNHNS, CDR2 SASEGT. Trimming took 6 bases from V and 6 from J; bases not matched to a gene: 6. The CDR3 DNA reads as TGTGCCAGCAGACTAGCGGGAGTCGCCCCCGGGGAGCTGTTTTTT. This sequence encodes CASRLAGVAPGELFF.

The V and J genes are TRBV6-5 and TRBJ1-2; 9 bases line up with TRBD1. The germline CDR1 and CDR2 sequences are MNHEY and SVGAGI. The V and J ends lost 2 bases and 7 bases, in that order; junction bases with no gene match: 8. The CDR3 has 15 residues. The CDR3 reads CASSYNTGGFGGYTF. CDR3 bases: TGTGCCAGCAGTTACAACACAGGGGGCTTTGGTGGCTACACCTTC.

The sample holds many counts of this clonotype. V usage is TRBV7-2 and J usage is TRBJ1-2; TRBD1 might be the D (5 bases). The CDR3 is made up of 14 amino acids. Trimming shortened V by 5 bases and J by 4 bases, and 14 bases separated the two germline ends. Germline CDR1 reads SGHTA; CDR2 reads FQGNSA. CDR3 sequence: CASSPGATTYGYTF. CDR3 in DNA: TGTGCCAGCAGCCCCGGGGCGACTACCTATGGCTACACCTTC. The full variable domain, its missing parts supplied by reference TRBV7-2 and TRBJ1-2, is GAGVSQSPSNKVTEKGKDVELRCDPISGHTALYWYRQSLGQGLEFLIYFQGNSAPDKSGLPSDRFSAERTGGSVSTLTIQRTQQEDSAVYLCASSPGATTYGYTFGSGTRLTVV.

This clonotype was picked up a small number of times. The chain links TRBV19 to TRBJ2-2; D remains unclear. This CDR3 contains 16 residues. V shed 1 base and J shed 8 bases, with 17 bases lying between them. CDR1 LNHDA and CDR2 SQIVND come from the germline V gene (reference sequence). CDR3 residues: CASSIGATIAEGELFF. In nucleotides, the CDR3 is TGTGCCAGTAGTATAGGGGCGACAATAGCCGAAGGGGAGCTGTTTTTT.

Remarks on this clonotype: A much larger clone lies a single base off, so this may be a read error. This chain uses TRBV5-4 with TRBJ2-2, with D uncertain. The CDR3 is 13 residues long. The germline V gene has CDR1 SGHNT and CDR2 YYREEE (reference sequence). Between the trimmed V and J ends, which lost 4 bases and 9 bases, there was a span of 13 bases. The CDR3 coding sequence is TGTGCCAGCAGCCTAACGGCGGCCAGGGAGCTGTTTTTT. Translated: CASSLTAARELFF.

This clonotype was seen more than once but under ten times. This sequence joins TRBV18 and TRBJ1-1; maybe TRBD1 (5 bases). This CDR3 comprises 14 residues. The V end lost 8 bases, the J end lost 0 bases, and 13 bases lay between the germline ends. Germline V lookup: CDR1 KGHSH, CDR2 LQKENI. The CDR3 DNA follows: TGTGCCAGCACCCCGGGGCAGATGAACACTGAAGCTTTCTTT. It yields the protein CASTPGQMNTEAFF.

This chain uses TRBV7-3 with TRBJ1-1; weak D call: TRBD1 (5 bases). V lost 5 bases, J lost 4 bases, and 11 bases lay in between. The CDR3 has 13 residues. CDR1 and CDR2 from the germline V gene are SGHTA and FQGTGA. Here the CDR3 DNA reads TGTGCCAGCAGCGCTCGCGGGGGCACTGAAGCTTTCTTT. Encoded protein: CASSARGGTEAFF.